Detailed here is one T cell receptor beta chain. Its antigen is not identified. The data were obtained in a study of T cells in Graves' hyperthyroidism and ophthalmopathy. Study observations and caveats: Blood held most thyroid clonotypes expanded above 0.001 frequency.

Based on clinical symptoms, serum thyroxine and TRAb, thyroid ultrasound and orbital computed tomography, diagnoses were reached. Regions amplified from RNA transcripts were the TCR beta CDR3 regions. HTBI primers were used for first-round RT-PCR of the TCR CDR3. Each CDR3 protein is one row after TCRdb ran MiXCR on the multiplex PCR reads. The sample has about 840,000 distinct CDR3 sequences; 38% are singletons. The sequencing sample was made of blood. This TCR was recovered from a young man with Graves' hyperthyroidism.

The CDR3 nucleotides are TGTGCCATCAGTGAGTCGGTGGTCACCGGGGAGCTGTTTTTT. The encoded protein is CAISESVVTGELFF. V is TRBV7-9 and J is TRBJ2-2, with D unclear. V was cut by 10 bases and J by 4 bases, with 16 bases left in between. The CDR3 is 14 residues long. Germline V gene data show CDR1 as SEHNR and CDR2 as FQNEAQ (reference sequence).